Presented here are 27 T cell receptor beta chains from one specimen sequenced in a study of CDR3 diversity in severe acne. TCRdb reprocessed the PCR reads with MiXCR, giving one entry per CDR3 protein. The profile shows approximately 90,000 distinct CDR3 sequences, about 50% of them singletons. Sequencing input: blood. The source of these receptors is a male donor in good health, serving as a control.

This clonotype was observed at least ten times. V usage is TRBV29-1 and J usage is TRBJ2-7; 8 positions match TRBD1. Trimming removed 7 bases from V and 2 bases from J; junction bases left unmatched: 10. Germline CDR1 SQVTM, CDR2 ANQGSEA. The CDR3 extends over 14 amino acids. The CDR3 protein is CSAKVQGATYEQYF. As DNA, the CDR3 is TGCAGCGCCAAGGTGCAGGGGGCAACCTACGAGCAGTACTTC.

In this sample, this clonotype turned up a few times. The chain has TRBV15 and TRBJ2-7; 8 nucleotides line up with TRBD2. With 9 bases clipped from V and 2 bases from J, the junction kept 12 bases outside the gene matches. The length of the CDR3 is 15 residues. Germline values: CDR1 LNHNV, CDR2 YYDKDF (reference sequence). The CDR3 protein is CATATSSGNTYEQYF. The CDR3 DNA follows: TGTGCCACGGCAACGAGTAGCGGGAATACCTACGAGCAGTACTTC.

This clonotype was seen only a few times. The V call is TRBV19, the J call TRBJ2-7, with D possibly matching TRBD2 (6 bases). The J call could be wrong; TRBJ2-1 is a better fit for the DNA end. Germline CDR1 reads LNHDA; CDR2 reads SQIVND (reference sequence). The CDR3 is 13 amino acids. CDR3 coding DNA: TGTGCCAGTAGTATAGATGGCGGGATCGAGCAGTTCTTC. It specifies CASSIDGGIEQFF.

J is TRBJ1-2 and V is TRBV12-3 or TRBV12-4; the match to TRBD1 covers 7 bases. CDR3 length equals 13 residues. V was pared by 6 bases and J by 9 bases, with 10 bases of the junction left unmatched. Here the CDR3 DNA reads TGTGCCAGCAGAGAGACAGGGTATCGTAGCTACACCTTC. Protein sequence: CASRETGYRSYTF.

J is TRBJ2-5 and V is TRBV7-3, with D maybe TRBD2 (5 bases). Trimming shortened V by 1 base and J by 5 bases, and 20 bases separated the two germline ends. Germline V gene data show CDR1 as SGHTA and CDR2 as FQGTGA. The length of the CDR3 is 17 residues. The CDR3 here is CASSLMGSGSGGETQYF. CDR3 nucleotide sequence: TGTGCCAGCAGCTTAATGGGGTCGGGGAGCGGCGGGGAGACCCAGTACTTC. The complete variable domain, with remaining parts taken from reference TRBV7-3 and TRBJ2-5, reads GAGVSQTPSNKVTEKGKYVELRCDPISGHTALYWYRQSLGQGPEFLIYFQGTGAADDSGLPNDRFFAVRPEGSVSTLKIQRTERGDSAVYLCASSLMGSGSGGETQYFGPGTRLLVL.

The table lists this clonotype with a count of one. The chain links TRBV5-6 to TRBJ2-5, with D maybe TRBD1 (6 bases). Germline assignment: CDR1 SGHDT and CDR2 YYEEEE. V lost 0 bases and J 5 bases, leaving 11 bases between the germline ends. CDR3 length: 14 amino acids. The CDR3 loop is CASSLDRDNETQYF. The CDR3 DNA sequence: TGTGCCAGCAGCTTGGACAGGGACAATGAGACCCAGTACTTC.

This clonotype was recorded many times. CDR3 region: CASSRGVAEAFF. CDR3 coding DNA: TGTGCCAGCAGCCGTGGGGTGGCTGAAGCTTTCTTT. The chain carries TRBV6-5 and TRBJ1-1; D remains ambiguous. Trimming pared 6 bases from V and 6 bases from J, leaving 11 bases between. The CDR3 runs 12 residues. Germline V gene data show CDR1 as MNHEY and CDR2 as SVGAGI.

As to this clonotype: It is unclear where the CDR3 begins or ends on the DNA, so no DNA is shown, and the CDR3 is as TCRdb lists it. The chain uses TRBV20-1 and TRBJ1-3; no DNA check was done on the table's D call, TRBD1. Termini included, the CDR3 measures 18 amino acids. Looked up from germline, CDR1 is DFQATT and CDR2 is SNEGSKA (reference sequence). CDR3 loop: CSAKDIREQYFGPGTIYF.

In its sample, this clonotype was seen once. The chain couples TRBV24-1 to TRBJ1-5; possibly TRBD1 for D (6 bases). V was pared by 10 bases and J by 6 bases, with 30 bases between. Germline-derived CDR1 and CDR2 are KGHDR and SFDVKD. The CDR3 has 18 residues. The CDR3 DNA is TGTGCCACAATGGGGCCCACTAAAGGGGGGAGTGGGGGTCAGCCCCAGCATTTT. As protein: CATMGPTKGGSGGQPQHF.

Regarding this clonotype: A read error may account for a junction end that differs from germline. The CDR3: CASNLRTALSGYTF. The DNA for the CDR3 is TGTGCCAGCAACTTGAGGACAGCCCTCTCTGGCTACACCTTC. The chain couples TRBV5-6 to TRBJ1-2; the D gene is possibly TRBD1 (6 bases). Germline V gives CDR1 SGHDT, CDR2 YYEEEE. This CDR3 is 14 amino acids long. The full variable domain, rest sourced from reference TRBV5-6 and TRBJ1-2, is DAGVTQSPTHLIKTRGQQVTLRCSPKSGHDTVSWYQQALGQGPQFIFQYYEEEERQRGNFPDRFSGHQFPNYSSELNVNALLLGDSALYLCASNLRTALSGYTFGSGTRLTVV.

The rearrangement joins TRBV6-1 to TRBJ2-7, with D possibly being TRBD2 (5 bases). Trimming took 6 bases from V and 3 from J, leaving 15 bases between them. CDR1 is MNHNS and CDR2 is SASEGT in the germline V gene. The CDR3 loop spans 14 amino acids. The CDR3 DNA reads TGTGCCAGCAGCCGCGGGCGATCCAACTACGAGCAGTACTTC. Its translation: CASSRGRSNYEQYF.

This sequence joins TRBV4-1 and TRBJ2-1; 8 bases fit TRBD2. There are 15 residues in the CDR3. The V gene end was trimmed by 4 bases and the J gene end by 6 bases; junction bases not matched to a gene: 8. From germline, CDR1 is MGHRA and CDR2 YSYEKL. CDR3 protein: CASSPRGGEGNEQFF. The CDR3 nucleotides read TGCGCCAGCAGCCCCCGGGGGGGAGAGGGCAATGAGCAGTTCTTC.

The chain employs TRBV19 and TRBJ2-3; TRBD1 aligns across 9 bases. Per germline, CDR1 LNHDA and CDR2 SQIVND (reference sequence). The CDR3 has 15 residues. After removal of 3 bases from V and 3 bases from J, the junction contained 4 bases not matched to a gene. In nucleotides, the CDR3 is TGTGCCAGTAGTATGGGACAGGGAAGGACAGATACGCAGTATTTT. Protein product: CASSMGQGRTDTQYF. Combining the CDR3 with reference TRBV19 and TRBJ2-3 gives the whole variable domain DGGITQSPKYLFRKEGQNVTLSCEQNLNHDAMYWYRQDPGQGLRLIYYSQIVNDFQKGDIAEGYSVSREKKESFPLTVTSAQKNPTAFYLCASSMGQGRTDTQYFGPGTRLTVL.

This clonotype was observed many times. The rearrangement links TRBV15 to TRBJ2-6; D is uncertain. V lost 1 base, J lost 0 bases, and 4 bases lay in between. CDR3 length equals 15 residues. Germline V gene lookup returns CDR1 LNHNV and CDR2 YYDKDF (reference sequence). The CDR3 coding sequence is TGTGCCACCAGCAGAGTGAGCTCTGGGGCCAACGTCCTGACTTTC. It encodes CATSRVSSGANVLTF.

The rearrangement joins TRBV5-1 to TRBJ1-1; a weak D match, TRBD1 (6 bases). Deletions cut 0 bases from V and 1 base from J, with 10 bases between. The CDR3 is 15 amino acids. The germline V gene has CDR1 SGHRS and CDR2 YFSETQ. The CDR3 coding sequence is TGCGCCAGCAGCTTGGGGGGGACAACGAACACTGAAGCTTTCTTT. Its protein is CASSLGGTTNTEAFF.

This clonotype appeared a few times. The V gene is TRBV20-1, the J gene TRBJ2-7; 8 bases line up with TRBD1. The germline CDR1 and CDR2 sequences are DFQATT and SNEGSKA (reference sequence). The length of the CDR3 is 12 residues. CDR3 in DNA: TGCGTAGAGGGGCAGGGGGCGAGGGAGCAGTACTTC. It is translated as CVEGQGAREQYF.

This clonotype came up a few times. The chain carries TRBV7-2 and TRBJ2-2, with 11 bases aligning to TRBD2. V shed 6 bases and J 5 bases; nucleotides not matched to a gene: 11. The CDR3 is 17 residues long. The germline CDR1 and CDR2 sequences are SGHTA and FQGNSA. CDR3 sequence: CASSPIAGGPRTGELFF. The CDR3 DNA sequence: TGTGCCAGCAGTCCTATAGCGGGAGGGCCCAGGACCGGGGAGCTGTTTTTT. Using reference TRBV7-2 and TRBJ2-2 for the parts outside the CDR3, the full variable domain is GAGVSQSPSNKVTEKGKDVELRCDPISGHTALYWYRQSLGQGLEFLIYFQGNSAPDKSGLPSDRFSAERTGGSVSTLTIQRTQQEDSAVYLCASSPIAGGPRTGELFFGEGSRLTVL.

This clonotype is labeled medium-sized. This chain's CDR3 is CASSSSMGGGSYSPLHF. CDR3 coding DNA: TGTGCCAGCAGCTCATCGATGGGGGGGGGCTCGTATTCACCCCTCCACTTT. The rearrangement joins TRBV9 to TRBJ1-6, with D maybe TRBD1 (6 bases). V lost 4 bases and J lost 8, with 22 bases in between. This CDR3 contains 17 residues. Germline V lookup: CDR1 SGDLS, CDR2 YYNGEE. The full variable domain, rest sourced from reference TRBV9 and TRBJ1-6, is DSGVTQTPKHLITATGQRVTLRCSPRSGDLSVYWYQQSLDQGLQFLIQYYNGEERAKGNILERFSAQQFPDLHSELNLSSLELGDSALYFCASSSSMGGGSYSPLHFGNGTRLTVT.

The chain employs TRBV7-9 and TRBJ2-7; unclear D gene. This CDR3 is 13 amino acids long. Trimming shortened V by 5 bases and J by 6 bases, and 14 bases separated the two germline ends. The germline V gene encodes CDR1 SEHNR and CDR2 FQNEAQ (reference sequence). CDR3 residues: CASSPGPALEQYF. CDR3 DNA: TGTGCCAGCAGCCCCGGTCCCGCCCTCGAGCAGTACTTC.

The V gene is TRBV19, the J gene TRBJ2-7, with D perhaps TRBD1 (6 bases). CDR1 and CDR2 from the germline V gene are LNHDA and SQIVND (reference sequence). This CDR3 region has 14 residues. Trimming removed 5 bases at V and 2 bases at J, with 13 bases between. CDR3 coding DNA: TGTGCCAGTAGTGGTCAGGGGAAACCCTACGAGCAGTACTTC. As protein: CASSGQGKPYEQYF. The full variable domain, completed using reference TRBV19 and TRBJ2-7, is DGGITQSPKYLFRKEGQNVTLSCEQNLNHDAMYWYRQDPGQGLRLIYYSQIVNDFQKGDIAEGYSVSREKKESFPLTVTSAQKNPTAFYLCASSGQGKPYEQYFGPGTRLTVT.

This clonotype has a count of ten or more. The chain uses TRBV7-2 and TRBJ2-7; no firm D call. The V and J ends lost 2 bases and 1 base respectively, with 12 bases between them. The CDR3 sequence is 15 residues long. Germline-derived CDR1 and CDR2 are SGHTA and FQGNSA. The CDR3 DNA sequence: TGTGCCAGCAGCTTACTCGACAAACGTTCCTACGAGCAGTACTTC. It codes for CASSLLDKRSYEQYF.

The chain is built from TRBV19 and TRBJ1-6; the D gene is possibly TRBD1 (6 bases). CDR1 is LNHDA and CDR2 is SQIVND in the germline V gene (reference sequence). V was clipped by 11 bases and J by 9 bases, with 17 bases between them. The CDR3 totals 13 residues. CDR3: CAGTSPGASPLHF. CDR3 in DNA: TGTGCCGGTACCAGCCCGGGGGCTTCACCCCTCCACTTT.

The chain links TRBV7-9 to TRBJ2-6; 7 bases map to TRBD2. The V gene's germline CDR1 is SEHNR and CDR2 FQNEAQ (reference sequence). CDR3 length: 17 residues. V shed 4 bases, J shed 2 bases, and the junction held 8 bases outside the gene matches. CDR3 protein: CASSYGRGGAGANVLTF. CDR3 coding DNA: TGTGCCAGCAGCTACGGACGGGGAGGGGCTGGGGCCAACGTCCTGACTTTC.

The gene calls are TRBV19 and TRBJ1-4; no firm D call. V was cut by 0 bases and J by 0 bases, with 17 bases left in between. The CDR3 is made up of 19 amino acids. CDR1 LNHDA and CDR2 SQIVND come from the germline V gene (reference sequence). Here the CDR3 DNA reads TGTGCCAGTAGTATAGATCTAAGGAAGGGCCGGACAACTAATGAAAAACTGTTTTTT. It is translated as CASSIDLRKGRTTNEKLFF.

In this sample, this clonotype turned up a few times. J is TRBJ1-2 and V is TRBV29-1; TRBD1 agrees at 7 bases. Germline CDR1 SQVTM, CDR2 ANQGSEA. The CDR3 sequence is 13 residues long. With V trimmed by 8 bases and J by 2 bases, 8 bases remained unmatched. The CDR3 region has the DNA TGCAGCACCCGGGACAGCGACAACTATGGCTACACCTTC. Translated, it gives CSTRDSDNYGYTF.

The chain carries TRBV5-5 and TRBJ1-5; D is uncertain. With 4 bases removed from V and 6 bases from J, the gap between germline ends came to 11 bases. Germline-derived CDR1 and CDR2 are SGHKS and YYEKEE (reference sequence). This CDR3 has 13 residues. This CDR3 reads CASSGGVGQPQHF. In DNA form, the CDR3 reads TGTGCCAGCAGCGGTGGGGTGGGTCAGCCCCAGCATTTT.

As to this clonotype: Mismatch with germline at one junction end may stem from a read error. The CDR3 sequence: CASRRVGTGELFF. The CDR3, as DNA: TGCGCCAGCAGACGTGTCGGGACCGGGGAGCTGTTTTTT. J is TRBJ2-2 and V is TRBV13; D call uncertain. Per the germline V gene, CDR1 is PRHDT and CDR2 is FYEKMQ (reference sequence). The CDR3 length is 13 residues.